This TCR beta chain came from a study of CD8 T cells in ankylosing spondylitis. Findings of the study overall: Matched synovial fluid from ankylosing spondylitis patients was reported to be enriched for disease-linked clones. What appeared characteristic of ankylosing spondylitis blood was a TCR beta motif of eight highly homologous variants. Clones linked with disease were CD8+ and fairly uncommon in the peripheral blood.

This clonotype has only a few counts. Its antigen is currently unknown. CDR1 MNHNS and CDR2 SASEGT come from the germline V gene. The V and J ends lost 10 bases and 8 bases respectively, with 15 bases between them. This CDR3 comprises 12 residues. Making the TCR beta libraries involved quantitative 5'-RACE with molecular barcodes. TCRdb re-called the 5' RACE reads with MiXCR, one entry per CDR3 protein. The table shows roughly 90,000 distinct CDR3 sequences, with about 9% occurring only once. The sequence derives from a male donor with ankylosing spondylitis. The sample consisted of blood, either unsorted or a sorted T cell fraction (not recorded which). This chain links TRBV6-1 with TRBJ1-5, with D possibly being TRBD1 (6 bases). CDR3 amino acids: CATEGVLKPQHF. DNA of the CDR3: TGTGCCACCGAGGGGGTATTGAAGCCCCAGCATTTT.